In its sample, the clone carrying this T cell receptor beta chain was seen a few times. Its target is unknown. Template switching with 5'RACE generated the TCR cDNA and added a universal primer site and UMIs. A single record per CDR3 protein comes from TCRdb applying MiXCR to the 5' RACE reads. The sample has some 600,000 distinct CDR3 sequences, about 12% seen once. This sample is drawn from a study of T cells after yellow fever vaccination. Study summary: SMART-Seq v4 Ultra Low Input served to prepare low-cell-number fractions.

Study-level results: Detected again after the booster were most primary-vaccination clones, at nearly 97% CD4 and approximately 85% CD8. Peak timing came faster in the weaker secondary response, day 5 versus 15.

The CDR3 has 13 amino acids. With 3 bases removed from V and 5 bases from J, the gap between germline ends came to 10 bases. Germline lookup yields CDR1 LNHNV and CDR2 YYDKDF (reference sequence). The sequencing here drew on PBMCs, taken on the day of the yellow fever booster vaccination. This TCR was recovered from a man aged 25 to 40 who received the YFV17D yellow fever vaccine. This sequence joins TRBV15 and TRBJ2-5, with D perhaps being TRBD1 or TRBD2 (6 bases each). CDR3 DNA: TGTGCCACCAGCAGGTGGGGGGCCGAGACCCAGTACTTC. This codes for CATSRWGAETQYF.